The clone carrying this T cell receptor beta chain was picked up a small number of times. The target antigen is unknown. TCR beta VDJ combinations and CDR3 sequences were profiled from genomic DNA. TCRdb analysed the reads with MiXCR anew, one entry per CDR3 protein. The table records roughly 180,000 distinct CDR3 sequences, 64% of them present only once. Germline V CDR1 and CDR2: DFQATT, SNEGSKA (reference sequence). With 5 bases removed from V and 0 bases from J, the gap between germline ends came to 17 bases. This CDR3 has 17 residues. This entry is derived from a study of CD8+CD57+ T cells in acquired aplastic anemia. Study information: Isolated CD4+ and CD8+ cells, once sorted, yielded DNA averaging around 3 ug.

Overall study findings and caveats: CD8+ Simpson's diversity in patients was not significantly different from that in controls. Patients and controls shared 25 to 35 CD8+ CDR3 sequences, which appeared highly expressed in patients and within their immunodominant clones.

This chain joins TRBV20-1 and TRBJ2-6, with a possible D match to TRBD2 (5 bases). Sequencing was done on a sample of sorted CD4+, CD8+, or CD8+CD57+ T cells (not recorded which) from PBMCs. The clonotype was recovered from a human donor with severe aplastic anemia or a healthy control (not recorded which). CDR3 sequence reads: CSASRRGLCSGANVLTF. The CDR3 DNA follows: TGCAGTGCTTCTCGTCGCGGGCTGTGCTCTGGGGCCAACGTCCTGACTTTC.